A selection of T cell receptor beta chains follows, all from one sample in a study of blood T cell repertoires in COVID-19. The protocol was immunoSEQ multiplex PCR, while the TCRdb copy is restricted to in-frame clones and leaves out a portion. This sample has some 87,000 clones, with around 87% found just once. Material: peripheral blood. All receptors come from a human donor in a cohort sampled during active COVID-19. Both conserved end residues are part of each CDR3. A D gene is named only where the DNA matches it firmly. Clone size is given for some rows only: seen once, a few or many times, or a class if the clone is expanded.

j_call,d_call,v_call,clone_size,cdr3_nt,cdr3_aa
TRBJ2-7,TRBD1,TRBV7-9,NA,TGTGCCAGCAGCTTAGTAGGGGACAGGGCCTACGAGCAGTACTTC,CASSLVGDRAYEQYF
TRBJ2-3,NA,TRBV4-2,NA,TGTGCCAGCAGCCATACAGGGCCAGATACGCAGTATTTT,CASSHTGPDTQYF
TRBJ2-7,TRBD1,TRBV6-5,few,TGTGCCAGCCACTCGAGGGCAGGGGGCTCCTACGAGCAGTACTTC,CASHSRAGGSYEQYF
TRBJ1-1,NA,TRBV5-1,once,TGCGCCAGCAGCTTGGAACCAGGTTTGAACACTGAAGCTTTCTTT,CASSLEPGLNTEAFF
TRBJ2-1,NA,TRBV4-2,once,TGTGCCAGCAGCCAAGATAGCGACAATGAGCAGTTCTTC,CASSQDSDNEQFF
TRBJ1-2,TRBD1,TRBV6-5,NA,TGTGCCAGCAGTTCCCCTTTCGGACAGGGAAACTATGGCTACACCTTC,CASSSPFGQGNYGYTF
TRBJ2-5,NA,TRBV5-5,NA,TGTGCCAGCAGCCACAGACAGGAAGGGACCCAGTACTTC,CASSHRQEGTQYF
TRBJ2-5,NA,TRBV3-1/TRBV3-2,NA,TGTGCCAGCAGCCAATTCGCAGGGGAACAAGAGACCCAGTACTTC,CASSQFAGEQETQYF
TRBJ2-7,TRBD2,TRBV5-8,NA,TGTGCCAGCAGCCGTCGGAGCGGGGGACCTTACGAGCAGTACTTC,CASSRRSGGPYEQYF
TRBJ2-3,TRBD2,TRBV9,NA,TGTGCCAGCAGCGATAGCGGGGGGGCCGTAGATACGCAGTATTTT,CASSDSGGAVDTQYF
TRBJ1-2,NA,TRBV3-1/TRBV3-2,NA,TGTGCCAGCAGCCGGAAGGGGAATAGCTACACCTTC,CASSRKGNSYTF
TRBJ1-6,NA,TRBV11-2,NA,TGTGCCAGCAGCGAGACATCGGGGTATAATTCACCCCTCCACTTT,CASSETSGYNSPLHF
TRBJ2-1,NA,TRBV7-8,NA,TGTGCCAGCAGCTTAGGGGGGGGCCCCTACAATGAGCAGTTCTTC,CASSLGGGPYNEQFF
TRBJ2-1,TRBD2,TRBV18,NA,TGTGCCAGCTCACCCAAGACTAGCGACGGTGAGCAGTTCTTC,CASSPKTSDGEQFF
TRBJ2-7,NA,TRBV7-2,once,TGTGCCAGCAGAGCCTCGGGGGTCTACGAGCAGTACTTC,CASRASGVYEQYF
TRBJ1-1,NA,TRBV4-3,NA,TGCGCCAGCAGCCAAAACTCGGGGTGGATCACTGAAGCTTTCTTT,CASSQNSGWITEAFF
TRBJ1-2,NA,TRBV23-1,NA,TGCGCCAGCAGTCAATCAAATGTCCAGGGAACGGTAGAAGGCTACACCTTC,CASSQSNVQGTVEGYTF
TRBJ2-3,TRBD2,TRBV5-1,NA,TGCGCCAGCAGCTTGGCAGCGACTAGCGGGGGACCGGATACGCAGTATTTT,CASSLAATSGGPDTQYF